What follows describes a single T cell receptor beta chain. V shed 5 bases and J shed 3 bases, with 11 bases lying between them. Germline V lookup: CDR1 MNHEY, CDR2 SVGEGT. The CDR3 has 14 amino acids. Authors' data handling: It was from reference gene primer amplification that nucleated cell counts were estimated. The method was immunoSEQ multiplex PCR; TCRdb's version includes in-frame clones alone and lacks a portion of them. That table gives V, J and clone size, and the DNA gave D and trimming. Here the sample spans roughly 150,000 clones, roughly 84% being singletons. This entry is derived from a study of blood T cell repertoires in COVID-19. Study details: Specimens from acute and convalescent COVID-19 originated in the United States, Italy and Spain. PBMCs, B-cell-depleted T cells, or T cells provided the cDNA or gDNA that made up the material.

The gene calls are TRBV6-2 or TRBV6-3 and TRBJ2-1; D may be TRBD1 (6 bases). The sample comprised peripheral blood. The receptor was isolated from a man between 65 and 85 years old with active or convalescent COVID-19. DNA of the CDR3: TGTGCCAGCAGTCGGTTAGGGGGCTACAATGAGCAGTTCTTC. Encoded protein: CASSRLGGYNEQFF.